Below, 12 T cell receptor beta chains from the same sample are listed, as sequenced in a study of T cell responses to AZD1222 COVID-19 vaccine. Sequencing was performed with immunoSEQ multiplex PCR; in TCRdb, only in-frame clones are kept and a portion is missing. This table has over 120,000 clones, 92% appearing once. Sample: peripheral blood, taken on day 0 of AZD1222 vaccination. The receptors stem from an adult in good health.

The chain recombines TRBV19 with TRBJ2-2; D gene unclear. The CDR3 is 16 amino acids. Germline loops: CDR1 LNHDA, CDR2 SQIVND (reference sequence). Trimming took off 2 bases at V and 2 bases at J, with 12 bases between the two ends. The CDR3 loop reads CASSIIASINTGELFF. As DNA, the CDR3 is TGTGCCAGTAGTATAATTGCGAGTATCAACACCGGGGAGCTGTTTTTT.

The chain carries TRBV5-1 and TRBJ1-4; the D gene is possibly TRBD1 (5 bases). This CDR3 region has 15 residues. The germline gives CDR1 SGHRS, CDR2 YFSETQ. With 0 bases removed from V and 7 bases from J, the gap between germline ends came to 13 bases. The CDR3 nucleotides are TGCGCCAGCAGCTTGGTCGGAGGCGGGGGTGAAAAACTGTTTTTT. This encodes CASSLVGGGGEKLFF.

The V gene is TRBV30, the J gene TRBJ1-1, with 8 bases fitting TRBD1. Trimming at V came to 2 bases and at J to 5 bases, leaving 4 bases not matched to a gene. CDR3 length: 13 amino acids. The germline CDR1 and CDR2 sequences are GTSNPN and SVGIG (reference sequence). CDR3 nucleotides: TGTGCCTGGAGTTCCTACAGGGGGACTGAAGCTTTCTTT. Its translation is CAWSSYRGTEAFF.

The gene calls are TRBV4-3 and TRBJ1-5, with a possible D match to TRBD1 (6 bases). Trimming removed 3 bases at V and 4 bases at J, with 13 bases between. This CDR3 contains 15 residues. Germline V lookup: CDR1 LGHNA, CDR2 YSLEER. The CDR3 region has the DNA TGCGCCAGCAGCCAGGGGGCAGACGGTAATCAGCCCCAGCATTTT. This codes for CASSQGADGNQPQHF.

The chain couples TRBV18 to TRBJ1-4, with D unresolved. Germline assignment: CDR1 KGHSH and CDR2 LQKENI. The CDR3 totals 14 residues. V lost 6 bases, J lost 8 bases, and 16 bases lay in between. CDR3 in amino acids: CASSPRRGREKLFF. CDR3 sequence (DNA): TGTGCCAGCTCTCCAAGACGGGGTCGCGAAAAACTGTTTTTT.

The chain employs TRBV9 and TRBJ1-5, with D unclear. This CDR3 is 14 amino acids long. Trimming removed 3 bases at V and 7 bases at J, with 14 bases between. Germline assignment: CDR1 SGDLS and CDR2 YYNGEE. The CDR3: CASSASGAGQPQHF. DNA of the CDR3: TGTGCCAGCAGCGCCTCGGGAGCTGGGCAGCCCCAGCATTTT.

This clone came up once. CDR3 region: CASTLAQGPYGYTF. The CDR3 nucleotides are TGTGCCAGCACCCTGGCCCAGGGTCCCTATGGCTACACCTTC. The chain links TRBV28 to TRBJ1-2, with a weak D call TRBD1 (5 bases). Germline V CDR1 and CDR2: MDHEN, SYDVKM. The CDR3 is 14 residues long. Trimming cost V 7 bases and J 4 bases, with 16 bases left between them.

CDR3 DNA sequence: TGTGCCAGCAGCTCGGGACAGGGGGCCCATGAGCAGTTCTTC. Translated, it gives CASSSGQGAHEQFF. This rearrangement joins TRBV5-6 to TRBJ2-1; 12 nucleotides line up with TRBD1. Germline V gives CDR1 SGHDT, CDR2 YYEEEE. This CDR3 comprises 14 residues. The V segment lost 3 bases and the J segment 8 bases; nucleotides outside the gene matches: 3.

The chain employs TRBV9 and TRBJ1-3; TRBD1 might be the D (5 bases). The CDR3 is made up of 15 amino acids. Germline V gives CDR1 SGDLS, CDR2 YYNGEE. The germline V and J ends were trimmed by 0 bases and 3 bases, with 10 bases remaining between them. Here the CDR3 reads CASSVVGAGGNTIYF. The CDR3 nucleotides are TGTGCCAGCAGCGTAGTAGGGGCAGGTGGAAACACCATATATTTT.

In its sample, this clone was seen once. This chain links TRBV15 with TRBJ2-1; D gene ambiguous. The length of the CDR3 is 16 residues. The V gene's germline CDR1 is LNHNV and CDR2 YYDKDF (reference sequence). V lost 0 bases and J lost 9, with 18 bases in between. The CDR3 sequence is CATSRDLARSVSEQFF. CDR3 nucleotides: TGTGCCACCAGCAGAGATTTGGCTAGATCCGTGAGTGAGCAGTTCTTC.

This chain's CDR3 is CASSLGDRGSDTQYF. As DNA, the CDR3 is TGCGCCAGCAGCTTGGGGGACAGGGGTTCAGATACGCAGTATTTT. The J gene is TRBJ2-3, the V gene TRBV5-1, with TRBD1 identical over 10 bases. The CDR3 covers 15 residues. J lost 4 bases, V lost 0 bases, and 2 bases had no gene match. CDR1 is SGHRS and CDR2 is YFSETQ in the germline V gene. Based on the CDR3 plus reference TRBV5-1 and TRBJ2-3, the full variable domain is KAGVTQTPRYLIKTRGQQVTLSCSPISGHRSVSWYQQTPGQGLQFLFEYFSETQRNKGNFPGRFSGRQFSNSRSEMNVSTLELGDSALYLCASSLGDRGSDTQYFGPGTRLTVL.

The chain employs TRBV15 and TRBJ1-1; D is uncertain. Germline V CDR1 and CDR2: LNHNV, YYDKDF (reference sequence). There are 13 residues in the CDR3. V lost 1 base and J 11 bases, leaving 14 bases between the germline ends. The CDR3 DNA is TGTGCCACCAGCAGAGCGAGGTGGTTGTACGCTTTCTTT. This translates into CATSRARWLYAFF.